This entry features one T cell receptor beta chain sequence. Its antigen is as yet unknown. This specimen includes other DNA sequences encoding the same CDR3. PCR used 60 Vbeta primers and 13 Jbeta primers. The assay was immunoSEQ multiplex PCR, and TCRdb's table has in-frame clones only and misses some. The sample yields 70,000 or so clones, over 75% seen once. The entry originates in a study of cytomegalovirus exposure and HLA in healthy donors. Findings and limits, study-wide: As immune exposure information, only CMV serostatus was available.

The sample taken for sequencing was PBMCs. This TCR derives from a woman in her twenties or thirties in good health and CMV-seropositive.

As DNA, the CDR3 is TGCGCCAGCAGCTTTCAAGAGGTAGCCGTTTACAATGAGCAGTTCTTC. Amino acids: CASSFQEVAVYNEQFF. V usage is TRBV5-1 and J usage is TRBJ2-1, with unresolved D. CDR3 length: 16 residues. V lost 2 bases, J lost 4 bases, and 16 bases lay in between. Germline lookup yields CDR1 SGHRS and CDR2 YFSETQ. The entire variable domain, with the rest obtained from reference TRBV5-1 and TRBJ2-1, is as follows: KAGVTQTPRYLIKTRGQQVTLSCSPISGHRSVSWYQQTPGQGLQFLFEYFSETQRNKGNFPGRFSGRQFSNSRSEMNVSTLELGDSALYLCASSFQEVAVYNEQFFGPGTRLTVL.